This T cell receptor (beta chain) was found in a study of early T cells in non-severe SARS-CoV-2 infection. About the research overall: The input, bulk RNA from unsorted whole blood, was sequenced, and chains were unpaired.

Individual cDNA molecules received unique molecular identifiers during library preparation. MiXCR, applied by TCRdb to the 5' RACE reads, yields one record per CDR3 protein. Of about 77,000 distinct CDR3 sequences in the sample, approximately 16% were seen once. Deletions cut 6 bases from V and 7 bases from J, with 24 bases between. This CDR3 is 16 amino acids long. Study results and limitations: Anti-spike CD8 specificities were favored by VDJdb matching, whose results missed private and CD4 specificities.

A note on this clonotype: Its antigen is unidentified.

The chain recombines TRBV12-3 or TRBV12-4 with TRBJ1-1, with D perhaps TRBD1 (5 bases). The sample comprised whole blood. The receptor comes from an adult who was a healthcare worker with PCR-confirmed SARS-CoV-2 infection or an uninfected control (not recorded which). DNA of the CDR3: TGTGCCAGCAGCTTAAGCATCAAACCATGGGGGAGTGAAGCTTTCTTT. Its translation: CASSLSIKPWGSEAFF.